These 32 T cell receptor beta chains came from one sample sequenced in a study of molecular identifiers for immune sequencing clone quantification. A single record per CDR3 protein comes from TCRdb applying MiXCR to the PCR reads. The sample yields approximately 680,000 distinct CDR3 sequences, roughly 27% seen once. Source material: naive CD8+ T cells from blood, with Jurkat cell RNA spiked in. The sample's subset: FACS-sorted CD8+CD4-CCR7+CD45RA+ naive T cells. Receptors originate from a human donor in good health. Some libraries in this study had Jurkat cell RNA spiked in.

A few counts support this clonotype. CDR3 coding DNA: TGTGCTAGTGGTTTTTCTGTGATGAACACTGAAGCTTTCTTT. Amino acids: CASGFSVMNTEAFF. This rearrangement joins TRBV12-5 to TRBJ1-1, with D uncertain. This CDR3 has 14 amino acids. Per the germline V gene, CDR1 is LGHNT and CDR2 is FRNRAP. Trimming took off 3 bases at V and 0 bases at J, with 8 bases between the two ends.

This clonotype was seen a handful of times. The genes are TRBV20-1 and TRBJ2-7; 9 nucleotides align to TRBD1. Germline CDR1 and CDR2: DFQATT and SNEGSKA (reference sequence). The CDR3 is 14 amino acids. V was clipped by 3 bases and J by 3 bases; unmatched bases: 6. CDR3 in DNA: TGCAGTGCTAGTTGGGGACAGGGTGGCTACGAGCAGTACTTC. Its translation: CSASWGQGGYEQYF.

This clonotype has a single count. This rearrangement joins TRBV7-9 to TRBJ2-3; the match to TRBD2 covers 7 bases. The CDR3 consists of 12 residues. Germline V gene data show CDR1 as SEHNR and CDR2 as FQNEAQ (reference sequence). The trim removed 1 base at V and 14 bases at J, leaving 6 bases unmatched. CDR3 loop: CASSLDGGMRYF. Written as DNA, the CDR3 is TGTGCCAGCAGCTTAGACGGGGGGATGCGGTATTTT.

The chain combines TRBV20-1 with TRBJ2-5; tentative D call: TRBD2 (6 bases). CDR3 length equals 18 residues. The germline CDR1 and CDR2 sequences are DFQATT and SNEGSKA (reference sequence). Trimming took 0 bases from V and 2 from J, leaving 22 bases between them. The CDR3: CSARDLGSLALIQETQYF. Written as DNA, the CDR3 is TGCAGTGCTAGAGATCTCGGGAGCCTAGCGCTAATTCAAGAGACCCAGTACTTC.

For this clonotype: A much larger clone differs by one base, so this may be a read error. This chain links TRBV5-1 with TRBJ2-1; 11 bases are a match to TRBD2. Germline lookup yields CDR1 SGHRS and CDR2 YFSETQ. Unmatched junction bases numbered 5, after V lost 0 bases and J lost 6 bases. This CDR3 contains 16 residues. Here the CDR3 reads CASSLELAGGCNEQFF. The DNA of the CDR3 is TGCGCCAGCAGCTTGGAGCTAGCGGGAGGATGCAATGAGCAGTTCTTC.

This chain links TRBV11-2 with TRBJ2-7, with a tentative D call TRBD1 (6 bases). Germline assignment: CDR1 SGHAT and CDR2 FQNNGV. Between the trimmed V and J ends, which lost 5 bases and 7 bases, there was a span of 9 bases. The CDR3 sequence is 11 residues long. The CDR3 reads CASSGRGEQYF. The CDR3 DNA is TGTGCCAGCAGCGGCAGGGGTGAGCAGTACTTC.

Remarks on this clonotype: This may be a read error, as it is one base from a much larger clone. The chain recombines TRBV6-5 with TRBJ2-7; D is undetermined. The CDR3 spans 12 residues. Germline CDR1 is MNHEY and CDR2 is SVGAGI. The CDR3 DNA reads TGTACCAGCAGTTCGGACGGGTACGAGCAGTACTTC. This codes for CTSSSDGYEQYF.

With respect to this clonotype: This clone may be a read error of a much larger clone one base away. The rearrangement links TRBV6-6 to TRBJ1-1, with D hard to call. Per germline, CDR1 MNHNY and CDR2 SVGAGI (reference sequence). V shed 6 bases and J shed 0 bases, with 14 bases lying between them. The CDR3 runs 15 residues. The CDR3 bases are TGTGCCAGCAGAGCGAGACACCGTCTGAACACTGAAGCTTTCTTT. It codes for CASRARHRLNTEAFF.

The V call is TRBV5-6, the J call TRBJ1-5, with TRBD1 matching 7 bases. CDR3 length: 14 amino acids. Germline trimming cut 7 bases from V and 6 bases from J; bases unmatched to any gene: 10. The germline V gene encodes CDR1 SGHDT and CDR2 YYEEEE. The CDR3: CASRLRTGRQPQHF. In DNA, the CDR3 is TGTGCCAGCCGCCTTAGGACAGGCCGTCAGCCCCAGCATTTT.

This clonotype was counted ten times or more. The CDR3 DNA reads TGCAGCGTTGAAGACGGGGACAGAGAGCCCACAGATACGCAGTATTTT. This sequence encodes CSVEDGDREPTDTQYF. The chain is built from TRBV29-1 and TRBJ2-3; 7 bases line up with TRBD1. In germline, CDR1 is SQVTM, CDR2 ANQGSEA. The CDR3 is made up of 16 amino acids. V shed 0 bases, J shed 2 bases, and the junction held 8 bases outside the gene matches.

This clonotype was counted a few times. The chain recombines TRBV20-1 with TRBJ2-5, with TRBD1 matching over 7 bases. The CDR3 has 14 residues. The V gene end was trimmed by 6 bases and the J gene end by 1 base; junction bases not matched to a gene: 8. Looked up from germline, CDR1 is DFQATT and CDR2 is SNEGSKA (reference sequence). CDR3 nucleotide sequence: TGCAGTGCGGAAACGGGACAGATCCAAGAGACCCAGTACTTC. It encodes CSAETGQIQETQYF.

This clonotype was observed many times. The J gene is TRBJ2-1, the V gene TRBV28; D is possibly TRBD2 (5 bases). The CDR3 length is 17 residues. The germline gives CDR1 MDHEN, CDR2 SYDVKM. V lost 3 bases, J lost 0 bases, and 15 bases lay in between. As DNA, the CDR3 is TGTGCCAGCAGTTTTCCGAGCGGCCCAAGCTCCTACAATGAGCAGTTCTTC. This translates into CASSFPSGPSSYNEQFF. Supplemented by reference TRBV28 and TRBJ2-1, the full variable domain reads DVKVTQSSRYLVKRTGEKVFLECVQDMDHENMFWYRQDPGLGLRLIYFSYDVKMKEKGDIPEGYSVSREKKERFSLILESASTNQTSMYLCASSFPSGPSSYNEQFFGPGTRLTVL.

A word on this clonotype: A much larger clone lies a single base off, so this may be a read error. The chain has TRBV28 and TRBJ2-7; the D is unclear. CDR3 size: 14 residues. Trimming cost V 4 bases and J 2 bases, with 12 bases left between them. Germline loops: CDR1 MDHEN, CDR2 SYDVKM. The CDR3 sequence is CASSSSLSAYEQYF. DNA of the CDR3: TGTGCCAGCAGTTCGTCTTTAAGTGCCTACGAGCAGTACTTC.

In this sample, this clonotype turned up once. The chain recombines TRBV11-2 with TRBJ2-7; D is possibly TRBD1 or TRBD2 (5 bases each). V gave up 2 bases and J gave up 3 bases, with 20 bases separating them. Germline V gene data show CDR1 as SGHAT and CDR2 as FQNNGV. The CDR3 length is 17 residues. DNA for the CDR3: TGTGCCAGCAGCTTACACCTTAGACCTCGGGGCCACTACGAGCAGTACTTC. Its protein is CASSLHLRPRGHYEQYF. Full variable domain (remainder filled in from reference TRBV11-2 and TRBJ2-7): EAGVAQSPRYKIIEKRQSVAFWCNPISGHATLYWYQQILGQGPKLLIQFQNNGVVDDSQLPKDRFSAERLKGVDSTLKIQPAKLEDSAVYLCASSLHLRPRGHYEQYFGPGTRLTVT.

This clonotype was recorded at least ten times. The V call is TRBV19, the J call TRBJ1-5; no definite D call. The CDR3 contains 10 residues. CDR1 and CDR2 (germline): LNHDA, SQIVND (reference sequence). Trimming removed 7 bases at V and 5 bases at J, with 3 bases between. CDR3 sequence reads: CASKHQPQHF. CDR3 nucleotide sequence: TGTGCCAGTAAGCATCAGCCCCAGCATTTT.

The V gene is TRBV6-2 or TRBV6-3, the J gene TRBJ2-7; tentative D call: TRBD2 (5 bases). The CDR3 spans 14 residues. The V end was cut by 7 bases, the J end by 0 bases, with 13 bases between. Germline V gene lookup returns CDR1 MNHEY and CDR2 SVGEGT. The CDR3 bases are TGTGCCAGCACCCCGGTTGGGAGCTCCTACGAGCAGTACTTC. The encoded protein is CASTPVGSSYEQYF.

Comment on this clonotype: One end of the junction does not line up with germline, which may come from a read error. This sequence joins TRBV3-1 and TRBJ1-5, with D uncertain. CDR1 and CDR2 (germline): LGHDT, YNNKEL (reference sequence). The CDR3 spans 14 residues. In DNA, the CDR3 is TGTGCCAGCGGCCAAGAGACTAGCAATCAGCCCCAGCATTTT. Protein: CASGQETSNQPQHF.

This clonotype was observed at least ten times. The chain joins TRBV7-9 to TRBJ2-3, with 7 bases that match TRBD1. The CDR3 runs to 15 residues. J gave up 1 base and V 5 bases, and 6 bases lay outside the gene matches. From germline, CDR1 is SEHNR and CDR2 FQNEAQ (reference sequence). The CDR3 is CASSVGTARTDTQYF. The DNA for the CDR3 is TGTGCCAGCAGCGTCGGGACAGCCCGCACAGATACGCAGTATTTT.

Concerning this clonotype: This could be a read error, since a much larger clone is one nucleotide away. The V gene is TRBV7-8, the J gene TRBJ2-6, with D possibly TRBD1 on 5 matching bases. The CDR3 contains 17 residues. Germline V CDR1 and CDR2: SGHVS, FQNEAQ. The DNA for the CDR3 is TGTGCCGGCAGCACACCGGACATAGTCTCTGGGGCCAACGTCCTGACTTTC. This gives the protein CAGSTPDIVSGANVLTF. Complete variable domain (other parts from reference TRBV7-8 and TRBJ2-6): GAGVSQSPRYKVAKRGQDVALRCDPISGHVSLFWYQQALGQGPEFLTYFQNEAQLDKSGLPSDRFFAERPEGSVSTLKIQRTQQEDSAVYLCAGSTPDIVSGANVLTFGAGSRLTVL.

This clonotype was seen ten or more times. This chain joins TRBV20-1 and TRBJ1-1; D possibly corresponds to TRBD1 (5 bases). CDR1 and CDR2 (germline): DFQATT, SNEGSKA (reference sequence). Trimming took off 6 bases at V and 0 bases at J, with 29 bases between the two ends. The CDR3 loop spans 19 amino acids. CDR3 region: CSAPKGLDLAGFMNTEAFF. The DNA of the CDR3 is TGCAGTGCCCCCAAAGGCCTAGACTTGGCAGGGTTTATGAACACTGAAGCTTTCTTT.

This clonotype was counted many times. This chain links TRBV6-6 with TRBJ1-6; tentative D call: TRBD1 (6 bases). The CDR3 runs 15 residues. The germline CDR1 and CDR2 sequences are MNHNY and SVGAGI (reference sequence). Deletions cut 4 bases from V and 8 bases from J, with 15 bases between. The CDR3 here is CASSSAGTRYSPLHF. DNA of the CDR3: TGTGCCAGCAGTTCCGCCGGGACAAGATATTCACCCCTCCACTTT.

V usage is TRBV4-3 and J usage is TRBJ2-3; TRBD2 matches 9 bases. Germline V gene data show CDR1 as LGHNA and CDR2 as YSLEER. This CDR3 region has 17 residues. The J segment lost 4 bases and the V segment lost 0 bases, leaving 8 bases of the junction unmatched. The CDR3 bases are TGCGCCAGCAGCCAAGATCAATCGGCGGGAGGGCCAGATACGCAGTATTTT. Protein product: CASSQDQSAGGPDTQYF.

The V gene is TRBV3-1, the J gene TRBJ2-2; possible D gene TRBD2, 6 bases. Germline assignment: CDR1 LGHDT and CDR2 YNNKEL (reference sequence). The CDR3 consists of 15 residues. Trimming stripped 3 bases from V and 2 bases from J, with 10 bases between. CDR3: CASSHRGGNTGELFF. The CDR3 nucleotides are TGTGCCAGCAGCCACCGGGGAGGAAACACCGGGGAGCTGTTTTTT.

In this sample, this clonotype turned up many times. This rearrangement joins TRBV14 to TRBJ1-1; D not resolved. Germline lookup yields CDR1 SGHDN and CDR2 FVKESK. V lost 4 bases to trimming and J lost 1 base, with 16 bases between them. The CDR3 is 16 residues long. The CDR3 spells CASSPYGRPENTEAFF. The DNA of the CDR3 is TGTGCCAGCAGCCCCTACGGGAGGCCAGAGAACACTGAAGCTTTCTTT.

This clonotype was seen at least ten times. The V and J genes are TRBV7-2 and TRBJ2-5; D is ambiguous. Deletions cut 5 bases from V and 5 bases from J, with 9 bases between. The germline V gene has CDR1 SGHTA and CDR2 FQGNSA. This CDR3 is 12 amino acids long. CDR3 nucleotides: TGTGCCAGCAGCGACACGTACGAGACCCAGTACTTC. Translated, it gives CASSDTYETQYF.

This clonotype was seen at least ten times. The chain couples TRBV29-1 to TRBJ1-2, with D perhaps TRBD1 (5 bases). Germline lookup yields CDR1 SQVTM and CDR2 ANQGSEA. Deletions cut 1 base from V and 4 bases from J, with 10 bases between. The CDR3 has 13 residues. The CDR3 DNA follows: TGCAGCGTTGAAGTCAGGGCCGGCTATGGCTACACCTTC. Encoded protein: CSVEVRAGYGYTF.

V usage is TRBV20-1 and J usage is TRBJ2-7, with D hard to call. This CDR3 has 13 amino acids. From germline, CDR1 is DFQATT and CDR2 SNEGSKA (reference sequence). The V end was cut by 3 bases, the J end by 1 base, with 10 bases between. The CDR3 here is CSASSAASYEQYF. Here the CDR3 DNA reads TGCAGTGCTAGTTCGGCAGCATCCTACGAGCAGTACTTC.

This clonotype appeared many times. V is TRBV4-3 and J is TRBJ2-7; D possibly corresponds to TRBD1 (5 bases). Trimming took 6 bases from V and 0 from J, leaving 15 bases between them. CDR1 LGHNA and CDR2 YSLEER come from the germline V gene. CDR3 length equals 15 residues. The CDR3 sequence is CASSGAVGRSYEQYF. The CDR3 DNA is TGCGCCAGCAGTGGGGCAGTAGGGCGCTCCTACGAGCAGTACTTC.

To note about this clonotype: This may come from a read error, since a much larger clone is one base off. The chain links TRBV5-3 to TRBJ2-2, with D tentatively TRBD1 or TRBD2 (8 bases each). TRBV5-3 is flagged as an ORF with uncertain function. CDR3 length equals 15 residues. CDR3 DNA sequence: TGTGCCAGCACTACCGGGACAGGATATAGCGGGGAGCTGTCTTTT. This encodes CASTTGTGYSGELSF.

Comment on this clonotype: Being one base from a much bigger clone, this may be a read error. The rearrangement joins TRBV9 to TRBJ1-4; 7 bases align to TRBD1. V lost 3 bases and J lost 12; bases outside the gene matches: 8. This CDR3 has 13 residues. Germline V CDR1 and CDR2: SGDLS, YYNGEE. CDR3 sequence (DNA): TGTGCCAGCAGCGGACAGGGCGAGGAAGAACTGTTTTTT. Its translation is CASSGQGEEELFF.

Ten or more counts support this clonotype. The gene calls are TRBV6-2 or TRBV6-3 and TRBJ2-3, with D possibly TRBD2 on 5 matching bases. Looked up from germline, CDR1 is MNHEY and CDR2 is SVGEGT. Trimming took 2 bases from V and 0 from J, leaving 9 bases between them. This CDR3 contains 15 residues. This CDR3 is CASSYVGISTDTQYF. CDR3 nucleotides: TGTGCCAGCAGTTACGTCGGGATTAGCACAGATACGCAGTATTTT.

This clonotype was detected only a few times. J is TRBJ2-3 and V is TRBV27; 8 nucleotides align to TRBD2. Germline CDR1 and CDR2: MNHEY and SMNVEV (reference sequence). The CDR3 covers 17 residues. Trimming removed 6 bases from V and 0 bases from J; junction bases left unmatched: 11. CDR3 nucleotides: TGTGCCAGCAGGCCTTACTTAGCGGGGCTAAGCACAGATACGCAGTATTTT. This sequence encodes CASRPYLAGLSTDTQYF.